The entry below describes one TCR beta chain. Data came from immunoSEQ multiplex PCR; TCRdb stores just in-frame clones and leaves some out. The sample has 34,000 or so clones; 70% to 90% are singletons. This CDR3 region has 14 residues. V lost 3 bases to trimming and J lost 5 bases; unmatched junction nucleotides: 2. Germline values: CDR1 DFQATT, CDR2 SNEGSKA (reference sequence). The data stem from a study of T cell responses to AZD1222 COVID-19 vaccine. Sequencing was performed on peripheral blood, taken on day 0 of AZD1222 vaccination. This chain connects TRBV20-1 to TRBJ2-1; TRBD2 matches 12 bases. This TCR derives from an adult in good health. The DNA of the CDR3 is TGCAGTGCTAGTGGACTAGCGGGAAACAATGAGCAGTTCTTC. Residues: CSASGLAGNNEQFF.